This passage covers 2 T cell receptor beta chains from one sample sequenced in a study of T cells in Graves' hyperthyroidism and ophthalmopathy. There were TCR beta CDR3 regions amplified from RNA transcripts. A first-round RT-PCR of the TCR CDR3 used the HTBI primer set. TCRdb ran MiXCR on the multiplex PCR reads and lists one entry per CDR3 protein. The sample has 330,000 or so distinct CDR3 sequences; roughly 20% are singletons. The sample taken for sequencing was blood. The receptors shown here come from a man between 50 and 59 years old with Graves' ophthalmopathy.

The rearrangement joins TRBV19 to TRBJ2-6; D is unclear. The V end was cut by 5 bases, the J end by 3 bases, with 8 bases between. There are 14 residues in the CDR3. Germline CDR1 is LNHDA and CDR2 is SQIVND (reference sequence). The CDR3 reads CASSSQGGANVLTF. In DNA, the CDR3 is TGTGCCAGTAGTTCCCAAGGTGGGGCCAACGTCCTGACTTTC.

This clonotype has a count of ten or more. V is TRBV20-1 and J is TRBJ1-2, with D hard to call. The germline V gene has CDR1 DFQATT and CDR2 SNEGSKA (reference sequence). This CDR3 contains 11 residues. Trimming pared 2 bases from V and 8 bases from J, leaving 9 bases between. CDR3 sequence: CSARFGWGYTF. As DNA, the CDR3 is TGCAGTGCTAGATTTGGTTGGGGCTACACCTTC.